The rows below give T cell receptor beta chains drawn from one sample of a study of CD8+CD57+ T cells in acquired aplastic anemia. TCRdb used MiXCR to reprocess the reads, holding one entry per CDR3 protein. The table shows about 120,000 distinct CDR3 sequences, with about 60% occurring only once. Sequencing was performed on sorted CD4+, CD8+, or CD8+CD57+ T cells (not recorded which) from PBMCs. Receptors originate from a human donor with aplastic anemia. Both conserved end residues are part of each CDR3. D genes are given only for firm matches. Size tells how often a clone was seen (once, few, many) or the class of an expanded clone, and some rows leave it out.

J gene: TRBJ1-1
clone size: .
D gene: .
V gene: TRBV7-8
CDR3 protein: CASSSWGMNTEAFF
CDR3 DNA: TGTGCCAGCAGTTCCTGGGGGATGAACACTGAAGCTTTCTTT

J gene: TRBJ2-1
clone size: .
D gene: .
V gene: TRBV10-1
CDR3 protein: CASSDSDTSSYNEQFF
CDR3 DNA: TGCGCCAGCAGTGATTCGGACACCAGCTCCTACAATGAGCAGTTCTTC

J gene: TRBJ1-1
clone size: .
D gene: .
V gene: TRBV7-8
CDR3 protein: CASSNKRQKLNTEAFF
CDR3 DNA: TGTGCCAGCAGCAACAAGAGACAGAAACTGAACACTGAAGCTTTCTTT

J gene: TRBJ2-1
clone size: .
D gene: .
V gene: TRBV7-3
CDR3 protein: CASLATGNEQFF
CDR3 DNA: TGTGCCAGCCTAGCTACGGGGAATGAGCAGTTCTTC

J gene: TRBJ1-1
clone size: few
D gene: TRBD1
V gene: TRBV24-1
CDR3 protein: CATSDYRGIEAFF
CDR3 DNA: TGTGCCACCAGTGACTACAGGGGGATTGAAGCTTTCTTT

J gene: TRBJ2-3
clone size: few
D gene: .
V gene: TRBV10-3
CDR3 protein: CAISELVLGGPYDTQYF
CDR3 DNA: TGTGCCATCAGTGAGCTGGTTCTGGGCGGGCCCTATGATACGCAGTATTTT

J gene: TRBJ1-1
clone size: .
D gene: .
V gene: TRBV19
CDR3 protein: CASRMTRENTEAFF
CDR3 DNA: TGTGCCAGTCGCATGACAAGGGAGAACACTGAAGCTTTCTTT

J gene: TRBJ1-6
clone size: .
D gene: .
V gene: TRBV6-5
CDR3 protein: CASSYLSTGGGDSPLHF
CDR3 DNA: TGTGCCAGCAGTTACCTTTCCACAGGTGGAGGGGATTCACCCCTCCACTTT

J gene: TRBJ2-7
clone size: .
D gene: TRBD1
V gene: TRBV24-1
CDR3 protein: CATSDPPTGAEQYF
CDR3 DNA: TGTGCCACCAGTGATCCACCGACAGGGGCCGAGCAGTACTTC

J gene: TRBJ2-7
clone size: once
D gene: .
V gene: TRBV5-4
CDR3 protein: CASSLTKGLREQYF
CDR3 DNA: TGTGCCAGCAGCTTGACGAAGGGCCTACGAGAGCAGTACTTC

J gene: TRBJ2-7
clone size: .
D gene: .
V gene: TRBV9
CDR3 protein: CASSAGYAYEQYF
CDR3 DNA: TGTGCCAGCAGCGCGGGGTACGCCTACGAGCAGTACTTC

J gene: TRBJ1-1
clone size: few
D gene: .
V gene: TRBV24-1
CDR3 protein: CATSGMNTEAFF
CDR3 DNA: TGTGCCACCAGTGGTATGAACACTGAAGCTTTCTTT

J gene: TRBJ2-2
clone size: .
D gene: .
V gene: TRBV9
CDR3 protein: CASSPHRVTGELFF
CDR3 DNA: TGTGCCAGCAGCCCCCACAGGGTCACCGGGGAGCTGTTTTTT

J gene: TRBJ2-7
clone size: many
D gene: .
V gene: TRBV5-8
CDR3 protein: CASSYPGLTYEQYF
CDR3 DNA: TGTGCCAGCAGCTACCCCGGGCTAACCTACGAGCAGTACTTC

J gene: TRBJ2-5
clone size: .
D gene: .
V gene: TRBV29-1
CDR3 protein: CSVARGGEETQYF
CDR3 DNA: TGCAGCGTTGCCAGGGGCGGCGAAGAGACCCAGTACTTC

J gene: TRBJ1-5
clone size: few
D gene: .
V gene: TRBV10-2
CDR3 protein: CASSETDSNQPQHF
CDR3 DNA: TGCGCCAGCAGTGAGACAGATAGCAATCAGCCCCAGCATTTT

J gene: TRBJ2-7
clone size: .
D gene: .
V gene: TRBV2
CDR3 protein: CAMGSYEQYF
CDR3 DNA: TGTGCCATGGGGAGCTACGAGCAGTACTTC

J gene: TRBJ2-7
clone size: .
D gene: .
V gene: TRBV2
CDR3 protein: CASSGADSYEQYF
CDR3 DNA: TGTGCCAGCAGTGGTGCAGACTCCTACGAGCAGTACTTC

J gene: TRBJ2-1
clone size: .
D gene: .
V gene: TRBV10-3
CDR3 protein: CAGRTAGNEQFF
CDR3 DNA: TGTGCCGGCCGGACTGCCGGAAATGAGCAGTTCTTC

J gene: TRBJ1-6
clone size: .
D gene: .
V gene: TRBV6-2/TRBV6-3
CDR3 protein: CASSMFRQGNSPLHF
CDR3 DNA: TGTGCCAGCAGTATGTTCCGTCAGGGAAATTCACCCCTCCACTTT

J gene: TRBJ2-7
clone size: .
D gene: TRBD1
V gene: TRBV2
CDR3 protein: CARDVGQGAYEQYF
CDR3 DNA: TGTGCCAGGGACGTGGGACAGGGGGCCTACGAGCAGTACTTC

J gene: TRBJ2-1
clone size: .
D gene: .
V gene: TRBV24-1
CDR3 protein: CATSDDPLGEQFF
CDR3 DNA: TGTGCCACCAGTGATGATCCCTTGGGAGAGCAGTTCTTC

J gene: TRBJ1-3
clone size: few
D gene: .
V gene: TRBV15
CDR3 protein: CATSRVGRAISGNTIYF
CDR3 DNA: TGTGCCACCAGCAGAGTGGGCAGGGCCATCTCTGGAAACACCATATATTTT

J gene: TRBJ1-4
clone size: .
D gene: .
V gene: TRBV5-6
CDR3 protein: CASSLAGRSSNEKLFF
CDR3 DNA: TGTGCCAGCAGCTTAGCGGGGAGGAGTTCTAATGAAAAACTGTTTTTT

J gene: TRBJ2-7
clone size: .
D gene: .
V gene: TRBV10-3
CDR3 protein: CAIMADSSYEQYF
CDR3 DNA: TGTGCCATCATGGCAGATAGCTCCTACGAGCAGTACTTC

J gene: TRBJ1-3
clone size: few
D gene: .
V gene: TRBV27
CDR3 protein: CASSLSQGNTIYF
CDR3 DNA: TGTGCCAGCAGTTTATCACAGGGAAACACCATATATTTT

J gene: TRBJ2-7
clone size: .
D gene: TRBD1
V gene: TRBV5-1
CDR3 protein: CASGRVGQGYEQYF
CDR3 DNA: TGCGCCAGCGGCCGGGTAGGACAGGGCTACGAGCAGTACTTC

J gene: TRBJ1-1
clone size: .
D gene: TRBD1
V gene: TRBV5-1
CDR3 protein: CASSSWTGQGQKAFF
CDR3 DNA: TGCGCCAGCAGCTCCTGGACAGGACAGGGACAAAAAGCTTTCTTT

J gene: TRBJ2-1
clone size: many
D gene: TRBD1
V gene: TRBV4-2
CDR3 protein: CASSIGTGEVNEQFF
CDR3 DNA: TGTGCCAGCAGCATCGGGACAGGGGAGGTCAATGAGCAGTTCTTC

J gene: TRBJ2-7
clone size: once
D gene: .
V gene: TRBV11-1
CDR3 protein: CASSQSSQGGFGEQYF
CDR3 DNA: TGTGCCAGCAGCCAATCATCACAGGGAGGATTTGGCGAGCAGTACTTC

J gene: TRBJ2-1
clone size: .
D gene: .
V gene: TRBV12-3/TRBV12-4
CDR3 protein: CASDRYNEQFF
CDR3 DNA: TGTGCCAGCGACCGATACAATGAGCAGTTCTTC

J gene: TRBJ2-5
clone size: .
D gene: .
V gene: TRBV12-3/TRBV12-4
CDR3 protein: CASSSAETQYF
CDR3 DNA: TGTGCCAGCAGTTCTGCAGAGACCCAGTACTTC

J gene: TRBJ1-2
clone size: .
D gene: .
V gene: TRBV19
CDR3 protein: CASWGIGYTF
CDR3 DNA: TGTGCCAGTTGGGGAATTGGCTACACCTTC

J gene: TRBJ2-2
clone size: many
D gene: .
V gene: TRBV2
CDR3 protein: CASSRPLAGNTGELFF
CDR3 DNA: TGTGCCAGCAGCCGTCCCTTGGCAGGGAACACCGGGGAGCTGTTTTTT

J gene: TRBJ2-3
clone size: many
D gene: TRBD1
V gene: TRBV19
CDR3 protein: CASSISAQGSFLRTDTQYF
CDR3 DNA: TGTGCCAGTAGTATCAGCGCACAGGGGTCGTTCCTTCGCACAGATACGCAGTATTTT

J gene: TRBJ1-1
clone size: few
D gene: TRBD1
V gene: TRBV7-6
CDR3 protein: CASSLETGVSTEAFF
CDR3 DNA: TGTGCCAGCAGCTTAGAAACAGGGGTGAGCACTGAAGCTTTCTTT

J gene: TRBJ2-2
clone size: .
D gene: .
V gene: TRBV7-6
CDR3 protein: CASSLGGGSLNTGELFF
CDR3 DNA: TGTGCCAGCAGCTTAGGGGGAGGAAGCCTGAACACCGGGGAGCTGTTTTTT

J gene: TRBJ2-2
clone size: .
D gene: .
V gene: TRBV20-1
CDR3 protein: CSARVPQGTGELFF
CDR3 DNA: TGCAGTGCTAGAGTACCGCAGGGAACCGGGGAGCTGTTTTTT

J gene: TRBJ2-1
clone size: .
D gene: .
V gene: TRBV11-1
CDR3 protein: CASSPAVGAYNEQFF
CDR3 DNA: TGTGCCAGCAGCCCGGCGGTCGGGGCCTACAATGAGCAGTTCTTC

J gene: TRBJ2-2
clone size: many
D gene: .
V gene: TRBV9
CDR3 protein: CASSVASIAGRAGELFF
CDR3 DNA: TGTGCCAGCAGCGTAGCTAGTATCGCAGGTCGTGCCGGGGAGCTGTTTTTT

J gene: TRBJ2-7
clone size: .
D gene: .
V gene: TRBV20-1
CDR3 protein: CSASLVAGFGEQYF
CDR3 DNA: TGCAGTGCTAGTCTGGTTGCAGGGTTTGGCGAGCAGTACTTC

J gene: TRBJ2-1
clone size: few
D gene: .
V gene: TRBV25-1
CDR3 protein: CASSQEWPGSYNEQFF
CDR3 DNA: TGTGCCAGCAGCCAAGAATGGCCTGGCTCCTACAATGAGCAGTTCTTC

J gene: TRBJ2-2
clone size: .
D gene: .
V gene: TRBV7-9
CDR3 protein: CASSLLSGELFF
CDR3 DNA: TGTGCCAGCAGCTTACTTAGCGGGGAGCTGTTTTTT

J gene: TRBJ2-4
clone size: few
D gene: TRBD1
V gene: TRBV5-4
CDR3 protein: CASSSTRTGAKNIQYF
CDR3 DNA: TGTGCCAGCAGCTCGACGAGGACAGGAGCCAAAAACATTCAGTACTTC

J gene: TRBJ1-2
clone size: .
D gene: .
V gene: TRBV7-3
CDR3 protein: CASSFNGDGYTF
CDR3 DNA: TGTGCCAGCAGCTTTAACGGTGATGGCTACACCTTC

J gene: TRBJ2-7
clone size: few
D gene: .
V gene: TRBV2
CDR3 protein: CASSLERGAYEQYF
CDR3 DNA: TGTGCCAGCAGCCTGGAAAGGGGAGCCTACGAGCAGTACTTC

J gene: TRBJ2-2
clone size: few
D gene: .
V gene: TRBV19
CDR3 protein: CASAGQFAGELFF
CDR3 DNA: TGTGCCAGCGCCGGACAGTTCGCCGGGGAGCTGTTTTTT

J gene: TRBJ2-3
clone size: few
D gene: .
V gene: TRBV4-3
CDR3 protein: CASSQDRAPGSTDTQYF
CDR3 DNA: TGCGCCAGCAGCCAAGATCGGGCCCCTGGCAGCACAGATACGCAGTATTTT

J gene: TRBJ2-7
clone size: .
D gene: .
V gene: TRBV11-3
CDR3 protein: CASSLVSGYEQYF
CDR3 DNA: TGTGCCAGCAGCTTAGTATCCGGTTACGAGCAGTACTTC

J gene: TRBJ2-5
clone size: .
D gene: .
V gene: TRBV5-4
CDR3 protein: CASSFGEVKTQYF
CDR3 DNA: TGTGCCAGCAGTTTCGGGGAGGTAAAGACCCAGTACTTC

J gene: TRBJ1-6
clone size: .
D gene: .
V gene: TRBV10-1
CDR3 protein: CARKEGSPLHF
CDR3 DNA: TGCGCCAGGAAGGAGGGCTCACCCCTCCACTTT

J gene: TRBJ1-2
clone size: .
D gene: .
V gene: TRBV7-3
CDR3 protein: CASRGGGVYGYTF
CDR3 DNA: TGTGCCAGCAGAGGAGGAGGCGTCTATGGCTACACCTTC

J gene: TRBJ2-2
clone size: .
D gene: .
V gene: TRBV20-1
CDR3 protein: CSARSTSSNTGELFF
CDR3 DNA: TGCAGTGCCCGATCTACGTCCTCGAACACCGGGGAGCTGTTTTTT